The text below deals with one TCR beta chain. Generated by immunoSEQ multiplex PCR, the TCRdb table keeps only in-frame clones and is missing some. Found here are roughly 69,000 clones, just under 95% of them singletons; the top ten hold less than 8%. The data were taken from a study of graft-versus-host responses after intestinal transplantation. The CDR3 length is 14 residues. Deletions cut 4 bases from V and 1 base from J, with 11 bases between. CDR1 is SGDLS, CDR2 YYNGEE, per germline. This clonotype was obtained from a human patient who received an intestinal transplant, so some T cells may come from the graft donor. Sequenced material: bone marrow, taken 700 to 750 days after intestinal transplantation. The chain has TRBV9 and TRBJ1-1; D call uncertain. In nucleotides, the CDR3 is TGTGCCAGCAGCCTAAGTACCACGAACACTGAAGCTTTCTTT. Its translation is CASSLSTTNTEAFF.